This TCR beta chain stems from a study of blood T cell repertoires in COVID-19 (dated by TCRdb to about 2020). Describing the broader study: Samples from collaborators originated in the United States, Italy and Spain and spanned both the acute and convalescent phases of COVID-19. The material from the prospective study consisted of cDNA or gDNA derived from T cells, B-cell-depleted T cells, or PBMCs. The dataset comprised deeply sampled blood TCRbeta repertoires from subjects exposed to, actively infected with, or recovered from COVID-19. A freely available public database, intended as a resource for researchers studying the immune response to SARS-CoV-2, is where the repertoires were released. Samples came from the ongoing ImmuneRACE study (first 160 participants) plus 1,254 subjects from 6 global collaborators. A de-identified subject ID, COVID-19 status, age in years and sex were almost always included in the sample metadata. HLA class I and class II types, where available, came from metadata supplied by the sample provider rather than from assay-based typing. What the authors observed across the whole study: The amount of clinical and demographic metadata varied by source and participant and was provided uncurated.

The immunoSEQ Assay, a bias-controlled multiplex PCR, was used to amplify TCRbeta CDR3 regions from genomic DNA. The study's processing was this. Within the assay, amplification of reference gene primers was used to estimate how many nucleated cells each sample contained. Sequence reads were collapsed and filtered to measure the absolute abundance of every unique TCRbeta CDR3 rearrangement. Productive Simpson clonality was computed per sample as the square root of Simpson's diversity index over productive rearrangements. Held by TCRdb, this immuneACCESS table contains in-frame sequences only and omits some clones. Under half of the omission traces to an unresolved V gene where checked; the cause of the rest is unknown. V, J and clone size are those of that table, while D and trimming were read from the DNA. A total of 220,000 or so clones appear in this sample, more than 85% of them only once. Around 0.84% of the sample goes to the ten largest clones.

At one collaborating source in Seattle, patients were enrolled during active infection and were followed longitudinally through the course of disease. The collaborating institutions used their own protocols to collect whole blood in K2EDTA tubes. For TCRbeta analysis, collaborator samples were shipped as frozen whole blood, as isolated PBMCs, or as DNA extracted from either sample type. The germline V and J ends show losses of 5 bases and 8 bases respectively, and no gene match explains 6 bases of the junction. The CDR3, cysteine through phenylalanine, is 13 amino acids long. The kept DNA is CDR3 alone, 39 bases in frame from the first base. Sequences LNHNV (CDR1) and YYDKDF (CDR2) are obtained from the germline V gene (reference sequence). Comment on this clone: The target of this receptor is not known. No base qualities exist here, and no much larger clone lies one base off it.

This sequence was found in a man in his fifties or sixties with COVID-19, enrolled during active disease. The sample was peripheral blood. The chain couples TRBV15 to TRBJ1-2; 9 bases in the middle match TRBD1. The DNA sequence reads TGTGCCACCAGCTTAGGACAGGGGCAGGGCTACACCTTC. It translates to CATSLGQGQGYTF.